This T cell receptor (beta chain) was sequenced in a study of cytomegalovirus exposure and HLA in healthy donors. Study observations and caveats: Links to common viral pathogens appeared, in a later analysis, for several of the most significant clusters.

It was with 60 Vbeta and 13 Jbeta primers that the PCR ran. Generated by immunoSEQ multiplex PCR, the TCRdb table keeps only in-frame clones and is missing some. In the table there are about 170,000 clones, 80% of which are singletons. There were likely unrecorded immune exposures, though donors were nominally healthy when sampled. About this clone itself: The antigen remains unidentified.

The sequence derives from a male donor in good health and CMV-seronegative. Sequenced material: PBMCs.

CDR3 region: CASSEVGVSNQPQHF. The CDR3 DNA sequence: TGTGCCAGCAGTGAAGTAGGGGTTAGCAATCAGCCCCAGCATTTT. The gene calls are TRBV6-1 and TRBJ1-5, with D perhaps matching TRBD1 (5 bases). The germline V gene has CDR1 MNHNS and CDR2 SASEGT. Trimming took 1 base from V and 0 from J, leaving 7 bases between them. CDR3 size: 15 residues.